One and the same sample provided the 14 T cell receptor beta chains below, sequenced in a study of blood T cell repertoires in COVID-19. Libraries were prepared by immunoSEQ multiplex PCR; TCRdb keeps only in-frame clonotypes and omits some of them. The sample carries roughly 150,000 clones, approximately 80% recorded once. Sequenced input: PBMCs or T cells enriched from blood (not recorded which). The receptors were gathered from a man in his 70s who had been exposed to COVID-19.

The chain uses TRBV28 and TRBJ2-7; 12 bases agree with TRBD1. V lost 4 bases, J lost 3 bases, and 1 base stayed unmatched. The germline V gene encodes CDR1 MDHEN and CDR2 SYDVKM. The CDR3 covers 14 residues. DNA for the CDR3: TGTGCCAGCAGTTGGGACAGGGGGCTCTACGAGCAGTACTTC. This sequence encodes CASSWDRGLYEQYF.

CDR3 in DNA: TGTGCCAGCAGCCAGCAACAGATGGGTAATGAGCAGTTCTTC. Its translation: CASSQQQMGNEQFF. This rearrangement joins TRBV14 to TRBJ2-1; D not resolved. From germline, CDR1 is SGHDN and CDR2 FVKESK. The CDR3 contains 14 residues. V was clipped by 3 bases and J by 7 bases, with 13 bases between them. Based on the CDR3 plus reference TRBV14 and TRBJ2-1, the full variable domain is EAGVTQFPSHSVIEKGQTVTLRCDPISGHDNLYWYRRVMGKEIKFLLHFVKESKQDESGMPNNRFLAERTGGTYSTLKVQPAELEDSGVYFCASSQQQMGNEQFFGPGTRLTVL.

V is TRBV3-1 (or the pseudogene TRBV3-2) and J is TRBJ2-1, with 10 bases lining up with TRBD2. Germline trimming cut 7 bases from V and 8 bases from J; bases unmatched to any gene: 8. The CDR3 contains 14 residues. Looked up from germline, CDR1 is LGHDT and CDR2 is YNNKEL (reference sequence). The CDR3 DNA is TGTGCCAGCAAGGCTAGCGGGGGTTTGGATGAGCAGTTCTTC. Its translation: CASKASGGLDEQFF.

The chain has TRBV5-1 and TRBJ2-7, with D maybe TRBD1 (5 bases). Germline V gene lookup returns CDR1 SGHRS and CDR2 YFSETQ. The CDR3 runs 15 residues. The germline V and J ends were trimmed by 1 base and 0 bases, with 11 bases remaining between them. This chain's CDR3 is CASSLTGFSSYEQYF. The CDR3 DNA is TGCGCCAGCAGCTTGACAGGCTTTAGCTCCTACGAGCAGTACTTC.

CDR3 region: CASSSDTQTNSPLHF. DNA of the CDR3: TGTGCCAGCTCATCCGATACACAGACTAATTCACCCCTCCACTTT. The chain couples TRBV18 to TRBJ1-6; D is undetermined. CDR3 length: 15 amino acids. Germline CDR1 reads KGHSH; CDR2 reads LQKENI. V lost 5 bases and J 6 bases, leaving 14 bases between the germline ends. The full variable domain, rest sourced from reference TRBV18 and TRBJ1-6, is NAGVMQNPRHLVRRRGQEARLRCSPMKGHSHVYWYRQLPEEGLKFMVYLQKENIIDESGMPKERFSAEFPKEGPSILRIQQVVRGDSAAYFCASSSDTQTNSPLHFGNGTRLTVT.

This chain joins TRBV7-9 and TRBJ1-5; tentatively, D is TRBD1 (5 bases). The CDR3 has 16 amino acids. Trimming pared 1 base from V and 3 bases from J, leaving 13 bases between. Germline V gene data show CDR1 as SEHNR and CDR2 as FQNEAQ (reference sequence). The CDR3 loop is CASSLGSGRPNQPQHF. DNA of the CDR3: TGTGCCAGCAGCTTAGGGTCAGGGAGGCCCAATCAGCCCCAGCATTTT.

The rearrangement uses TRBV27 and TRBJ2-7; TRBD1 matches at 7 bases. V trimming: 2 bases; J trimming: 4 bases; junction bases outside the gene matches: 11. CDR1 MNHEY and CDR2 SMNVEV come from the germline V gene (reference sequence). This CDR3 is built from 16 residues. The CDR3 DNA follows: TGTGCCAGCAGTTTAACCGTTAGGCAGGGGGTTTACGAGCAGTACTTC. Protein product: CASSLTVRQGVYEQYF.

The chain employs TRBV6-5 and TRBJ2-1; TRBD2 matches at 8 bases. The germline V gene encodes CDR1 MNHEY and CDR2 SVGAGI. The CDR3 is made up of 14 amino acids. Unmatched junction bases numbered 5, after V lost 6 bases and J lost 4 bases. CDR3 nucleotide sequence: TGTGCCAGCAGCCGAAGCGGGGGTTACAATGAGCAGTTCTTC. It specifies CASSRSGGYNEQFF.

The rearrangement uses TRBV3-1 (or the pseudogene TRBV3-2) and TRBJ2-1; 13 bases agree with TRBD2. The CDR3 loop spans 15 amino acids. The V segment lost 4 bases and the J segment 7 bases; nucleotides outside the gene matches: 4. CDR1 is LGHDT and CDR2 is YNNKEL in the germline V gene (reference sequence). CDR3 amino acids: CASSPGTSGTNEQFF. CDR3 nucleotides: TGTGCCAGCAGCCCAGGGACTAGCGGGACGAATGAGCAGTTCTTC.

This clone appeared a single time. In DNA form, the CDR3 reads TGTGCCAGCAGTTACGACGCGGGGCTAGGGCCTAAGCAGTTCTTC. Protein sequence: CASSYDAGLGPKQFF. The chain employs TRBV6-5 and TRBJ2-1; tentative D call: TRBD2 (6 bases). The CDR3 is 15 amino acids. Germline V gene lookup returns CDR1 MNHEY and CDR2 SVGAGI. The V end was cut by 2 bases, the J end by 11 bases, with 19 bases between.

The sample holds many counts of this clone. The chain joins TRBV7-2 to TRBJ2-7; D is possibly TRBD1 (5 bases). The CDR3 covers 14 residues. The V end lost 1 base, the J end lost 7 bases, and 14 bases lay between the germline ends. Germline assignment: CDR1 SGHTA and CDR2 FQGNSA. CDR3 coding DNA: TGTGCCAGCAGCTTAGGGGGCAGCCCGAAGGAGCAGTACTTC. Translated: CASSLGGSPKEQYF.

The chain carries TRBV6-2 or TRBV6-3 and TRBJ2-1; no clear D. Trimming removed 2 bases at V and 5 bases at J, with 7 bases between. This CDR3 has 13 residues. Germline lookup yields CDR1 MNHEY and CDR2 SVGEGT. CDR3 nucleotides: TGTGCCAGCAGTTACCCCAGGAACAATGAGCAGTTCTTC. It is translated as CASSYPRNNEQFF.

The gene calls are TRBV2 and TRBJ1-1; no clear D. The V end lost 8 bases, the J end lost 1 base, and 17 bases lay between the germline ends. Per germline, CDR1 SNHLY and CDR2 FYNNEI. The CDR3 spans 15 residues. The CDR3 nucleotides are TGTGCCAGCGTGAGGGAGACACTCCAGAACACTGAAGCTTTCTTT. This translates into CASVRETLQNTEAFF. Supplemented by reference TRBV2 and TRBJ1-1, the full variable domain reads EPEVTQTPSHQVTQMGQEVILRCVPISNHLYFYWYRQILGQKVEFLVSFYNNEISEKSEIFDDQFSVERPDGSNFTLKIRSTKLEDSAMYFCASVRETLQNTEAFFGQGTRLTVV.

CDR3 residues: CASSISRTAISYEQYF. The CDR3 nucleotides read TGTGCCAGTAGTATTAGTCGGACAGCGATCTCCTACGAGCAGTACTTC. V is TRBV19 and J is TRBJ2-7; perhaps TRBD1 as D (6 bases). Between the trimmed V and J ends, which lost 3 bases and 0 bases, there was a span of 15 bases. This CDR3 region has 16 residues. Germline V gene data show CDR1 as LNHDA and CDR2 as SQIVND (reference sequence). The entire variable domain, with the rest obtained from reference TRBV19 and TRBJ2-7, is as follows: DGGITQSPKYLFRKEGQNVTLSCEQNLNHDAMYWYRQDPGQGLRLIYYSQIVNDFQKGDIAEGYSVSREKKESFPLTVTSAQKNPTAFYLCASSISRTAISYEQYFGPGTRLTVT.